The 10 T cell receptor beta chains reported below all come from one sample, sequenced in a study of blood T cell repertoires in COVID-19. Repertoires were generated with immunoSEQ multiplex PCR, while TCRdb's copy carries only in-frame clones and drops some. Of tens of thousands of clones listed, about 73% were seen once; the top ten hold 25% to 30%. Sequenced sample: peripheral blood. These receptors originate from a woman older than 75 with acute or convalescent COVID-19.

This clone was recorded a few times. V is TRBV7-8 and J is TRBJ1-1; D call uncertain. The CDR3 loop spans 15 amino acids. V was pared by 1 base and J by 5 bases, with 14 bases between. CDR1 is SGHVS, CDR2 FQNEAQ, per germline. CDR3 nucleotide sequence: TGTGCCAGCAGCTTAGAGGACTGGGAGGGAACTGAAGCTTTCTTT. Translated: CASSLEDWEGTEAFF.

This clone was seen more than once but under ten times. This chain links TRBV4-3 with TRBJ2-7, with TRBD2 as a possible D gene (5 bases). V lost 3 bases, J lost 1 base, and 7 bases lay in between. Germline CDR1 is LGHNA and CDR2 is YSLEER. This CDR3 comprises 13 residues. CDR3 in DNA: TGCGCCAGCAGCCATACTAGATCCTACGAGCAGTACTTC. Its translation is CASSHTRSYEQYF.

The rearrangement joins TRBV28 to TRBJ2-1, with TRBD2 identical over 7 bases. CDR3 length equals 15 residues. CDR1 and CDR2 (germline): MDHEN, SYDVKM. The V gene end was trimmed by 3 bases and the J gene end by 8 bases; junction bases not matched to a gene: 10. The CDR3 sequence is CASSLVGEGLDEQFF. The CDR3 coding sequence is TGTGCCAGCAGTTTGGTGGGGGAGGGCTTAGATGAGCAGTTCTTC.

This clone was counted between two and nine times. V is TRBV12-3 or TRBV12-4 and J is TRBJ1-1, with TRBD1 identical over 9 bases. Losses at the gene ends were 5 bases for V and 7 bases for J; bases not matched to a gene: 2. The CDR3 loop spans 12 amino acids. The CDR3 DNA follows: TGTGCCAGCAGTCCGGACAGGGGTGAAGCTTTCTTT. The encoded protein is CASSPDRGEAFF.

V usage is TRBV11-3 and J usage is TRBJ2-1; TRBD1 agrees at 7 bases. V shed 5 bases, J shed 0 bases, and the junction held 7 bases outside the gene matches. CDR1 is SGHNT and CDR2 is YENEEA in the germline V gene. CDR3 length: 16 residues. The DNA for the CDR3 is TGTGCCAGCAGCCGAGACAGGGAGAGCTCCTACAATGAGCAGTTCTTC. Encoded protein: CASSRDRESSYNEQFF. Based on the CDR3 plus reference TRBV11-3 and TRBJ2-1, the full variable domain is EAGVVQSPRYKIIEKKQPVAFWCNPISGHNTLYWYLQNLGQGPELLIRYENEEAVDDSQLPKDRFSAERLKGVDSTLKIQPAELGDSAVYLCASSRDRESSYNEQFFGPGTRLTVL.

The chain carries TRBV2 and TRBJ2-5; D may be TRBD2 (6 bases). Per germline, CDR1 SNHLY and CDR2 FYNNEI. Trimming took 7 bases from V and 4 from J, leaving 13 bases between them. The CDR3 has 13 amino acids. CDR3 sequence (DNA): TGTGCCAGCAACCCGACTAGAACAGAGACCCAGTACTTC. Translated, it gives CASNPTRTETQYF.

The chain recombines TRBV18 with TRBJ1-3; D unclear. From germline, CDR1 is KGHSH and CDR2 LQKENI. V lost 2 bases and J lost 6, with 8 bases in between. This CDR3 is 13 amino acids long. The CDR3 DNA reads TGTGCCAGCTCACCAACACAGACAAACACCATATATTTT. It translates to CASSPTQTNTIYF.

The chain links TRBV5-1 to TRBJ2-1; D perhaps matches TRBD2 (6 bases). Trimming took 0 bases from V and 0 from J, leaving 7 bases between them. The CDR3 is 15 amino acids. CDR1 and CDR2 (germline): SGHRS, YFSETQ. This CDR3 is CASSLVGGSYNEQFF. The CDR3 DNA follows: TGCGCCAGCAGCTTGGTCGGGGGCTCCTACAATGAGCAGTTCTTC.

This clone appeared a few times. The genes are TRBV19 and TRBJ2-7, with 8 bases identical to TRBD2. The CDR3 totals 15 residues. The ends lost 5 bases at V and 6 bases at J; junction bases unmatched: 12. Germline CDR1 LNHDA, CDR2 SQIVND (reference sequence). The CDR3 nucleotides read TGTGCCAGTAGTCCTTCGGGACTAGGAGCATTCGAGCAGTACTTC. Protein: CASSPSGLGAFEQYF.

This sequence joins TRBV29-1 and TRBJ1-2; no reliable D call. Per germline, CDR1 SQVTM and CDR2 ANQGSEA. V shed 3 bases and J shed 4 bases, with 6 bases lying between them. CDR3 length: 11 residues. The CDR3 region is CSVDSIYGYTF. The CDR3 DNA is TGCAGCGTTGACTCTATCTATGGCTACACCTTC.